This passage covers 24 T cell receptor beta chains from one sample sequenced in a study of cytomegalovirus exposure and HLA in healthy donors (dated by TCRdb to about 2017). The receptor library was made with the immunoSEQ multiplex PCR assay. For the multiplex PCR, a mixture combining 60 forward primers for TCR Vbeta segments and 13 reverse primers for TCR Jbeta segments was used. The table comes from immuneACCESS by way of TCRdb, which keeps in-frame sequences with V and J called. Part of the clones is missing from these tables; in studies checked, under half for an unresolved V gene and the rest for unknown reasons. For this sample the table gives 99,000 or so clones, of which around 10% were detected only once. The ten largest make up roughly 5% of the sample. Sequenced input: PBMCs. Receptors originate from a man aged 40-55 years in good health and CMV-seropositive.

Only a few counts were recorded for this clone. The chain links TRBV30 to TRBJ1-1; 8 bases are a match to TRBD1. J lost 7 bases, V lost 2 bases, and 15 bases had no gene match. Germline values: CDR1 GTSNPN, CDR2 SVGIG (reference sequence). There are 16 residues in the CDR3. CDR3 loop: CAWSLLRTGKYGEAFF. CDR3 sequence (DNA): TGTGCCTGGAGTCTTCTACGGACAGGGAAATATGGTGAAGCTTTCTTT.

This clone was counted a few times. The CDR3 nucleotides are TGTGCCAGTAGTATTGAGGAGAGATCTGAGCAGTTCTTC. It yields the protein CASSIEERSEQFF. The chain links TRBV19 to TRBJ2-1; no clear D gene. CDR3 length: 13 residues. Trimming took off 3 bases at V and 9 bases at J, with 12 bases between the two ends. In germline, CDR1 is LNHDA, CDR2 SQIVND (reference sequence).

In its sample, this clone was seen a few times. J is TRBJ2-4 and V is TRBV29-1; 7 bases align to TRBD1. In germline, CDR1 is SQVTM, CDR2 ANQGSEA. V shed 2 bases, J shed 4 bases, and the junction held 2 bases outside the gene matches. The CDR3 runs to 13 residues. The CDR3 protein is CSVERGQKNIQYF. CDR3 coding DNA: TGCAGCGTTGAAAGGGGACAGAAAAACATTCAGTACTTC.

The chain couples TRBV11-3 to TRBJ2-3; D perhaps matches TRBD1 (6 bases). This CDR3 region has 13 residues. Trimming took off 6 bases at V and 2 bases at J, with 9 bases between the two ends. CDR1 and CDR2 (germline): SGHNT, YENEEA. The DNA for the CDR3 is TGTGCCAGCAGTCGGGACACCACAGATACGCAGTATTTT. Protein: CASSRDTTDTQYF. Together with reference TRBV11-3 and TRBJ2-3, the CDR3 gives the full variable domain: EAGVVQSPRYKIIEKKQPVAFWCNPISGHNTLYWYLQNLGQGPELLIRYENEEAVDDSQLPKDRFSAERLKGVDSTLKIQPAELGDSAVYLCASSRDTTDTQYFGPGTRLTVL.

This chain connects TRBV5-6 to TRBJ2-3; D may be TRBD2 (5 bases). CDR1 is SGHDT and CDR2 is YYEEEE in the germline V gene. The CDR3 runs to 14 residues. Trimming took 3 bases from V and 3 from J, leaving 11 bases between them. CDR3 bases: TGTGCCAGCAGCTCCAAGCGGTTAACAGATACGCAGTATTTT. Translation gives CASSSKRLTDTQYF.

The chain couples TRBV18 to TRBJ2-1; 8 nucleotides match TRBD2. This CDR3 has 18 amino acids. V dropped 6 bases and J dropped 8; count of bases not matched to a gene: 21. The germline CDR1 and CDR2 sequences are KGHSH and LQKENI. The CDR3 DNA follows: TGTGCCAGCTCGCGAAATAGCGGGGAAATGAGGAGGGGCGATGAGCAGTTCTTC. Translating it yields CASSRNSGEMRRGDEQFF. Variable domain in full (rest from reference TRBV18 and TRBJ2-1): NAGVMQNPRHLVRRRGQEARLRCSPMKGHSHVYWYRQLPEEGLKFMVYLQKENIIDESGMPKERFSAEFPKEGPSILRIQQVVRGDSAAYFCASSRNSGEMRRGDEQFFGPGTRLTVL.

The chain's CDR3 is CASSLSRNSGNTIYF. The CDR3 DNA sequence: TGTGCCAGCAGCTTGTCCAGAAACTCTGGAAACACCATATATTTT. The rearrangement joins TRBV5-4 to TRBJ1-3; no reliable D call. This CDR3 has 15 amino acids. Germline V gene lookup returns CDR1 SGHNT and CDR2 YYREEE (reference sequence). The V gene lost 1 base and the J gene lost 0 bases, with 8 bases spanning the gap.

This clone has more than one count but fewer than ten. The V gene is TRBV6-5, the J gene TRBJ1-1; D call uncertain. The CDR3 runs 14 residues. Germline loops: CDR1 MNHEY, CDR2 SVGAGI. V lost 0 bases and J lost 2, with 7 bases in between. CDR3 amino acids: CASSYSAGNTEAFF. The CDR3 DNA reads as TGTGCCAGCAGTTACTCAGCGGGAAACACTGAAGCTTTCTTT.

This sequence joins TRBV18 and TRBJ1-2; D unclear. Trimming pared 5 bases from V and 2 bases from J, leaving 9 bases between. CDR1 is KGHSH and CDR2 is LQKENI in the germline V gene. The CDR3 sequence is 13 residues long. The CDR3 DNA reads as TGTGCCAGCTCAAGAGACTCGAACTATGGCTACACCTTC. Translation: CASSRDSNYGYTF. The full variable domain, in which reference TRBV18 and TRBJ1-2 provide the parts outside the CDR3, is NAGVMQNPRHLVRRRGQEARLRCSPMKGHSHVYWYRQLPEEGLKFMVYLQKENIIDESGMPKERFSAEFPKEGPSILRIQQVVRGDSAAYFCASSRDSNYGYTFGSGTRLTVV.

This clone has more than one count but fewer than ten. This chain connects TRBV10-3 to TRBJ2-3; 11 bases agree with TRBD2. V was clipped by 3 bases and J by 4 bases; unmatched bases: 9. Germline CDR1 reads ENHRY; CDR2 reads SYGVKD. The CDR3 has 17 residues. The CDR3 nucleotides are TGTGCCATCAGTGAACGGACTAGCGGGTTTATCGCAGATACGCAGTATTTT. Amino acids: CAISERTSGFIADTQYF.

This clone turned up a few times. This chain joins TRBV29-1 and TRBJ2-1; D is perhaps TRBD2 (5 bases). CDR1 is SQVTM and CDR2 is ANQGSEA in the germline V gene. This CDR3 has 13 residues. Trimming took 6 bases from V and 6 from J, leaving 15 bases between them. The CDR3 DNA is TGCAGCGTCACTCATAGCGTAGGCAATGAGCAGTTCTTC. Its protein product is CSVTHSVGNEQFF.

The sample holds a few counts of this clone. The rearrangement joins TRBV29-1 to TRBJ2-7, with TRBD1 matching over 8 bases. Germline V gives CDR1 SQVTM, CDR2 ANQGSEA. The CDR3 totals 16 residues. V gave up 6 bases and J gave up 0 bases; unmatched junction bases: 13. Here the CDR3 DNA reads TGCAGCGTGACAGGGGTGAACTTTCTGAGCTCCTACGAGCAGTACTTC. It translates to CSVTGVNFLSSYEQYF.

The V call is TRBV6-6, the J call TRBJ1-1; no clear D gene. CDR3 size: 11 residues. V was shortened by 6 bases and J by 8 bases, with 10 bases between the two germline ends. Germline CDR1 reads MNHNY; CDR2 reads SVGAGI (reference sequence). The CDR3 bases are TGTGCCAGCAGCTCAGGCGCAGAAGCTTTCTTT. This gives the protein CASSSGAEAFF.

This clone was found a few times. This chain joins TRBV28 and TRBJ2-7; D is unresolved. Trimming stripped 5 bases from V and 6 bases from J, with 11 bases between. CDR3 length: 12 residues. Germline-derived CDR1 and CDR2 are MDHEN and SYDVKM. The CDR3 DNA sequence: TGTGCCAGCAGTCGTAGACTGCGCGAGCAGTACTTC. Protein sequence: CASSRRLREQYF.

The rearrangement joins TRBV14 to TRBJ1-5, with TRBD1 as a possible D gene (5 bases). Germline loops: CDR1 SGHDN, CDR2 FVKESK. Trimming stripped 4 bases from V and 7 bases from J, with 20 bases between. The CDR3 covers 16 residues. The CDR3: CASSPEGGADGQPQHF. CDR3 DNA: TGTGCCAGCAGCCCGGAAGGAGGGGCAGACGGGCAGCCCCAGCATTTT.

This clone was picked up a small number of times. V usage is TRBV4-2 and J usage is TRBJ2-1; possible D gene TRBD1, 6 bases. The V end lost 0 bases, the J end lost 11 bases, and 17 bases lay between the germline ends. This CDR3 is 15 amino acids long. Germline CDR1 and CDR2: LGHNA and YNFKEQ. The CDR3 DNA reads TGTGCCAGCAGCCAAGACAGGGGCCGGGTCCAGAAGCAGTTCTTC. Translated, it gives CASSQDRGRVQKQFF.

The rearrangement joins TRBV7-2 to TRBJ1-3; 7 nucleotides line up with TRBD1. Per germline, CDR1 SGHTA and CDR2 FQGNSA. Trimming took 1 base from V and 0 from J; bases not matched to a gene: 12. CDR3 length: 19 amino acids. The CDR3 loop is CASSLDLGGSLSSGNTIYF. CDR3 bases: TGTGCCAGCAGCTTAGATCTAGGGGGCAGCCTCAGCTCTGGAAACACCATATATTTT.

The chain joins TRBV19 to TRBJ2-5, with 8 bases matching TRBD1. CDR1 LNHDA and CDR2 SQIVND come from the germline V gene (reference sequence). J lost 5 bases, V lost 5 bases, and 10 bases had no gene match. This CDR3 comprises 15 residues. CDR3 in amino acids: CASSFGQGALETQYF. In nucleotides, the CDR3 is TGTGCCAGTAGTTTCGGACAGGGTGCTTTGGAGACCCAGTACTTC.

The rearrangement links TRBV25-1 to TRBJ2-1; D is possibly TRBD2 (6 bases). Germline-derived CDR1 and CDR2 are MGHDK and SYGVNS. The CDR3 spans 16 residues. V was clipped by 3 bases and J by 7 bases, with 19 bases between them. The CDR3 DNA reads TGTGCCAGCAGTGAGGGAGGAGAACCAGGAGGTAATGAGCAGTTCTTC. Protein: CASSEGGEPGGNEQFF.

In its sample, this clone was seen a few times. V and J are TRBV15 and TRBJ2-3; TRBD1 aligns across 7 bases. The CDR3 is made up of 13 amino acids. Germline-derived CDR1 and CDR2 are LNHNV and YYDKDF (reference sequence). Losses at the gene ends were 6 bases for V and 6 bases for J; bases not matched to a gene: 6. Here the CDR3 reads CATRPTGADTQYF. CDR3 in DNA: TGTGCCACCAGACCAACAGGGGCGGATACGCAGTATTTT.

V and J are TRBV5-1 and TRBJ2-1, with 8 bases fitting TRBD2. Unmatched junction bases numbered 8, after V lost 5 bases and J lost 4 bases. This CDR3 region has 15 residues. Germline V gene data show CDR1 as SGHRS and CDR2 as YFSETQ. CDR3: CASRLSGGEYNEQFF. The CDR3 DNA follows: TGCGCCAGCAGGTTATCGGGGGGGGAATACAATGAGCAGTTCTTC. Full variable domain (rest looked up from reference TRBV5-1 and TRBJ2-1): KAGVTQTPRYLIKTRGQQVTLSCSPISGHRSVSWYQQTPGQGLQFLFEYFSETQRNKGNFPGRFSGRQFSNSRSEMNVSTLELGDSALYLCASRLSGGEYNEQFFGPGTRLTVL.

The sample holds a few counts of this clone. CDR3 sequence: CASSAGTGTYEQYF. In DNA form, the CDR3 reads TGTGCCAGCAGTGCCGGGACTGGTACCTACGAGCAGTACTTC. This chain connects TRBV11-1 to TRBJ2-7; D perhaps matches TRBD2 (6 bases). V gave up 6 bases and J gave up 2 bases, with 14 bases separating them. CDR1 is SGHAT, CDR2 FQDESV, per germline (reference sequence). The CDR3 extends over 14 amino acids.

Only a few counts were recorded for this clone. The chain employs TRBV23-1 and TRBJ1-5, with 8 nucleotides matching TRBD1. TRBV23-1 counts as an open reading frame of uncertain function. This CDR3 contains 19 residues. The V segment lost 2 bases and the J segment 2 bases; nucleotides outside the gene matches: 14. CDR3 nucleotides: TGCGCCAGCAGTCAACCCGGACAGGGAAGGGTATCTGGCAATCAGCCCCAGCATTTT. Translated, it gives CASSQPGQGRVSGNQPQHF.

This clone appeared a few times. The chain joins TRBV4-1 to TRBJ2-7; 9 bases line up with TRBD1. The CDR3 has 14 residues. V lost 4 bases, J lost 3 bases, and 4 bases stayed unmatched. Germline V gene data show CDR1 as MGHRA and CDR2 as YSYEKL. The CDR3 coding sequence is TGCGCCAGCAGCCCCGGGACAGGGAACTACGAGCAGTACTTC. As protein: CASSPGTGNYEQYF.